This T cell receptor (beta chain) was retrieved from a study of cytomegalovirus exposure and HLA in healthy donors. General study points: Information on immune exposure was restricted to one variable (CMV serostatus). Across HLA loci, a later analysis found differing TCR association rates, with DRB1 most and HLA-C fewest. In vitro data verified three CMV-associated chains as specific for CMV antigens.

This clone was observed a handful of times. Its specificity is not known. Per the germline V gene, CDR1 is SGHTA and CDR2 is FQGNSA. Germline trimming cut 2 bases from V and 4 bases from J; bases unmatched to any gene: 8. The CDR3 totals 16 residues. PCR amplification relied on 60 Vbeta primers (plus 13 Jbeta primers). How the authors handled the data: The count from a later analysis was 79 million or so unique TCR beta chains, roughly 11 million of them shared. Libraries were prepared by immunoSEQ multiplex PCR; TCRdb keeps only in-frame clonotypes and omits some of them. V, J and clone size derive from that table, while D and trimming were established from the DNA sequence. The table lists 150,000 to 180,000 clones, around 82% of them singletons.

The sample consisted of PBMCs. This TCR derives from a woman aged 40 to 49 in good health and CMV-seropositive. The V gene is TRBV7-2, the J gene TRBJ1-1, with 9 bases aligning to TRBD1. The CDR3 is CASSLTPSTGGTEAFF. In DNA form, the CDR3 reads TGTGCCAGCAGCTTAACCCCCTCGACAGGGGGCACTGAAGCTTTCTTT.